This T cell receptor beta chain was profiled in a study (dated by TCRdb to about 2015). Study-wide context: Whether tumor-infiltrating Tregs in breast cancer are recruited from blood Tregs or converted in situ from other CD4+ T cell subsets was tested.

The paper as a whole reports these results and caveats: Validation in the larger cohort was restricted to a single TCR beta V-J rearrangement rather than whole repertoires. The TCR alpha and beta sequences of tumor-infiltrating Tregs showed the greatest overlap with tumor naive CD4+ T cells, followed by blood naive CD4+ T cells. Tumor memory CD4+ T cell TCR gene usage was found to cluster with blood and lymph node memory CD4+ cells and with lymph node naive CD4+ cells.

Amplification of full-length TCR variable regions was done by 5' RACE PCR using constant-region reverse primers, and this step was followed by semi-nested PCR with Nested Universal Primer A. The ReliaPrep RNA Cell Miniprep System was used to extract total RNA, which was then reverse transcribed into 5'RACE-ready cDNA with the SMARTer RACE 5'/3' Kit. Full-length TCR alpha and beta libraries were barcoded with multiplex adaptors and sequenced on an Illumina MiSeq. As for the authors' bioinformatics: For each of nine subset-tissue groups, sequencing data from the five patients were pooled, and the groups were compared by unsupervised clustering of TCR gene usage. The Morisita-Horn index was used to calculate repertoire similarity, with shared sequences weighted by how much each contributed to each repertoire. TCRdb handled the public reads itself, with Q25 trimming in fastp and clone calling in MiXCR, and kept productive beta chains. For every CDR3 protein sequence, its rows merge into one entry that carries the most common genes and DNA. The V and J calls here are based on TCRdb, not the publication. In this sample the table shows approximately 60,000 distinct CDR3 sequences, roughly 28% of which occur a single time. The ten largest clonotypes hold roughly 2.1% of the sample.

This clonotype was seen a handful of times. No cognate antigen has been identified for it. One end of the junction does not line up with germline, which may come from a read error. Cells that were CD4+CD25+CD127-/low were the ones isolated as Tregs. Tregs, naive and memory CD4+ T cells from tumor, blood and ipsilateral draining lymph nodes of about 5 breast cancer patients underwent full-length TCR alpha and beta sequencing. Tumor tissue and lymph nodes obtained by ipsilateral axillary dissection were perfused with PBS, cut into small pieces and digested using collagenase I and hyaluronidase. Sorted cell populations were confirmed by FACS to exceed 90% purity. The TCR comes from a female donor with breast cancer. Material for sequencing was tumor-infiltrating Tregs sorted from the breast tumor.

The nucleotide sequence reads as follows: TGTGCCAGCAGTTTAGCGGGGATACAAGAGACCCAGTACTTC. It translates as CASSLAGIQETQYF. Rearrangement joined TRBV7-2 to TRBJ2-5; TRBD2 aligns with 8 central bases. The germline V gene gives CDR1 as SGHTA and CDR2 as FQGNSA. Taken from cysteine to phenylalanine, the CDR3 has 14 residues. Of the read, only the CDR3 DNA is kept; its 42 bases are in frame from base 1.